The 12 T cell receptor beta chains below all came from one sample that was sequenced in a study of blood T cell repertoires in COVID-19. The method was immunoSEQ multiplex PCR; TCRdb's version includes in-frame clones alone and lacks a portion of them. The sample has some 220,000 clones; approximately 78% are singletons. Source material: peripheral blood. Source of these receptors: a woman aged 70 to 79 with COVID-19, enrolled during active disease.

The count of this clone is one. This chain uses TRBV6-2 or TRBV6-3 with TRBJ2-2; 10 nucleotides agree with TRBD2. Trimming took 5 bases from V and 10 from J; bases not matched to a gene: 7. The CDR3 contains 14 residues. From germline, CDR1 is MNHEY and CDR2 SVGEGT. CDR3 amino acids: CASSTGTSVEELFF. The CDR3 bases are TGTGCCAGCAGTACCGGGACTAGCGTAGAGGAGCTGTTTTTT.

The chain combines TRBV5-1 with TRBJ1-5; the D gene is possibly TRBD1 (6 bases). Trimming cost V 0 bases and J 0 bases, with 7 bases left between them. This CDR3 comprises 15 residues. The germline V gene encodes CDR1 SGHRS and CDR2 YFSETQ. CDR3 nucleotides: TGCGCCAGCAGCTTGGCAGGGGTTAGCAATCAGCCCCAGCATTTT. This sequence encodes CASSLAGVSNQPQHF.

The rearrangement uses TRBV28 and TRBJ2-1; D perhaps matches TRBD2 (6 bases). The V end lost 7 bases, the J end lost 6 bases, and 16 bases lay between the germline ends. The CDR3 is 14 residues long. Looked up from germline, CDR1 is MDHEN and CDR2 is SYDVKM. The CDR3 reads CASKFYRGSNEQFF. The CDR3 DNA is TGTGCCAGCAAGTTCTACCGGGGGAGCAATGAGCAGTTCTTC.

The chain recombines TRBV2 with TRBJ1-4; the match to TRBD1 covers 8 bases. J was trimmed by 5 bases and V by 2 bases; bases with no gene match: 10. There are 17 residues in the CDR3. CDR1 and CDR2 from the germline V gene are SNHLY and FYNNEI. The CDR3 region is CASSERQGAQKNEKLFF. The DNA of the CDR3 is TGTGCCAGCAGTGAACGGCAGGGGGCGCAAAAAAATGAAAAACTGTTTTTT.

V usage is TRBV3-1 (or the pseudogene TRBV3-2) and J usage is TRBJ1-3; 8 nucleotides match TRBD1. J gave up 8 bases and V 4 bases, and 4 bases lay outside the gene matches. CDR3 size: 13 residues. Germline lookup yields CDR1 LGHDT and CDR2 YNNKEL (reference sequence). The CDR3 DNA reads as TGTGCCAGCAGCCCAGCACAGGGGGACACCATATATTTT. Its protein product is CASSPAQGDTIYF.

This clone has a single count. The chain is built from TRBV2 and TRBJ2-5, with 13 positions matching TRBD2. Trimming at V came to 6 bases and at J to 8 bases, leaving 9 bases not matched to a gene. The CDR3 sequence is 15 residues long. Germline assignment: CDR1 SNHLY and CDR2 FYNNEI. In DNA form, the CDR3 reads TGTGCCAGCAGCACTAGCGGGAGGGCCAGGGAAACCCAGTACTTC. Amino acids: CASSTSGRARETQYF.

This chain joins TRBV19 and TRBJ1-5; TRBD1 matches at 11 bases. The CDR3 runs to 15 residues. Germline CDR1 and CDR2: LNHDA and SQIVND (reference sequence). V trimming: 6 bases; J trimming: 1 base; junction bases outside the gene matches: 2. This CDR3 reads CASSRDRGSNQPQHF. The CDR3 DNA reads TGTGCCAGTAGCCGGGACAGGGGGAGCAATCAGCCCCAGCATTTT. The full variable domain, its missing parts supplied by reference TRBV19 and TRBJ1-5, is DGGITQSPKYLFRKEGQNVTLSCEQNLNHDAMYWYRQDPGQGLRLIYYSQIVNDFQKGDIAEGYSVSREKKESFPLTVTSAQKNPTAFYLCASSRDRGSNQPQHFGDGTRLSIL.

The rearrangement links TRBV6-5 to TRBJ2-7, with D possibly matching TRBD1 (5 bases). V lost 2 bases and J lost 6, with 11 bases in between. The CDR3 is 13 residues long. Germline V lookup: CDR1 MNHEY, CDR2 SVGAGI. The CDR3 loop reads CASSYSPGSEQYF. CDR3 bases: TGTGCCAGCAGTTACAGCCCAGGGTCCGAGCAGTACTTC.

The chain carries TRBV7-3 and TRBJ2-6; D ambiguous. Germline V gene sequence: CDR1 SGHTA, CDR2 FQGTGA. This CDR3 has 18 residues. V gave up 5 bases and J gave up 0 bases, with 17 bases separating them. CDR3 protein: CASSRSTSVGSGANVLTF. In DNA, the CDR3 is TGTGCCAGCAGCCGTTCAACATCCGTTGGCTCTGGGGCCAACGTCCTGACTTTC.

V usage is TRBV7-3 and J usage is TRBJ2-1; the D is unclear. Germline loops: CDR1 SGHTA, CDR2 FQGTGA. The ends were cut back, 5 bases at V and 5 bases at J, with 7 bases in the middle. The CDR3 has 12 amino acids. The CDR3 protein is CASSLRDNEQFF. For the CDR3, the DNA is TGTGCCAGCAGCCTCCGGGACAATGAGCAGTTCTTC.

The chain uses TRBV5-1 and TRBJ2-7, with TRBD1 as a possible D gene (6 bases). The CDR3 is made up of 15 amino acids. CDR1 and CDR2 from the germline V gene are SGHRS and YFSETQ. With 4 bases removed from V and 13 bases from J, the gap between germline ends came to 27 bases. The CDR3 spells CASSLETGLQSTVYF. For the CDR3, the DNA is TGCGCCAGCAGCCTCGAAACAGGGCTCCAGAGCACAGTATACTTC.

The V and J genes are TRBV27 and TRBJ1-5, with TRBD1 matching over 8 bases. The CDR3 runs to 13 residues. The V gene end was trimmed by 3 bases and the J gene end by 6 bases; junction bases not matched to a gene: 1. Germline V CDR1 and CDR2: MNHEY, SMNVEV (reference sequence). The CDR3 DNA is TGTGCCAGCAGTTTCGACAGGGGTCAGCCCCAGCATTTT. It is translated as CASSFDRGQPQHF.